This entry lists 19 T cell receptor beta chains sequenced from one sample in a study of blood T cell repertoires in COVID-19. Generated by immunoSEQ multiplex PCR, the TCRdb table keeps only in-frame clones and is missing some. The data contain roughly 32,000 clones, 80% to 90% of them seen just once; the ten biggest clones take up around 5%. Sample: peripheral blood. The receptors derive from a woman older than 75 with active or convalescent COVID-19.

The chain couples TRBV19 to TRBJ1-5, with a tentative D call TRBD1 (5 bases). Germline V gene lookup returns CDR1 LNHDA and CDR2 SQIVND (reference sequence). CDR3 size: 14 residues. Trimming stripped 5 bases from V and 6 bases from J, with 14 bases between. CDR3 in DNA: TGTGCCAGTAGTGGCGGGGGGGTAAGTCAGCCCCAGCATTTT. It yields the protein CASSGGGVSQPQHF. Together with reference TRBV19 and TRBJ1-5, the CDR3 gives the full variable domain: DGGITQSPKYLFRKEGQNVTLSCEQNLNHDAMYWYRQDPGQGLRLIYYSQIVNDFQKGDIAEGYSVSREKKESFPLTVTSAQKNPTAFYLCASSGGGVSQPQHFGDGTRLSIL.

The chain couples TRBV19 to TRBJ2-3; 7 bases are shared with TRBD2. The CDR3 is 15 amino acids. Germline V gives CDR1 LNHDA, CDR2 SQIVND (reference sequence). V shed 1 base, J shed 2 bases, and the junction held 3 bases outside the gene matches. As DNA, the CDR3 is TGTGCCAGTAGTATAGGAGCGGGGATCACAGATACGCAGTATTTT. This codes for CASSIGAGITDTQYF.

The chain links TRBV9 to TRBJ2-1; 7 nucleotides align to TRBD2. The J segment lost 4 bases and the V segment lost 4 bases, leaving 14 bases of the junction unmatched. Germline V CDR1 and CDR2: SGDLS, YYNGEE. CDR3 length: 17 amino acids. CDR3: CASSHPAAGVGYNEQFF. The CDR3 region has the DNA TGTGCCAGCAGCCACCCAGCGGCGGGAGTTGGGTACAATGAGCAGTTCTTC.

This clone has a handful of counts. CDR3 in DNA: TGTGCCAGCAGCGTAGAGGGGCAGGGGGTTTCACCCCTCCACTTT. It is translated as CASSVEGQGVSPLHF. This rearrangement joins TRBV9 to TRBJ1-6; 7 nucleotides agree with TRBD1. The CDR3 contains 15 residues. Looked up from germline, CDR1 is SGDLS and CDR2 is YYNGEE. Trimming at V came to 0 bases and at J to 9 bases, leaving 6 bases not matched to a gene.

The rearrangement uses TRBV12-5 and TRBJ2-5; 11 nucleotides align to TRBD1. This CDR3 region has 15 residues. Trimming cost V 7 bases and J 5 bases; bases outside gene matches: 9. Germline V gene sequence: CDR1 LGHNT, CDR2 FRNRAP. The CDR3 here is CASVKDRGRSETQYF. The CDR3 nucleotides are TGTGCTAGTGTTAAGGACAGGGGGCGCTCCGAGACCCAGTACTTC.

The V gene is TRBV6-2 or TRBV6-3, the J gene TRBJ1-6; 8 nucleotides match TRBD1. The germline CDR1 and CDR2 sequences are MNHEY and SVGEGT. The CDR3 extends over 14 amino acids. V lost 4 bases and J lost 7; bases outside the gene matches: 3. The CDR3 loop is CASSSTGVNSPLHF. The DNA of the CDR3 is TGTGCCAGCAGTTCGACAGGGGTCAATTCACCCCTCCACTTT.

The rearrangement uses TRBV30 and TRBJ1-5, with a possible D match to TRBD1 (6 bases). V lost 0 bases and J 1 base, leaving 13 bases between the germline ends. The CDR3 length is 16 residues. Germline CDR1 GTSNPN, CDR2 SVGIG (reference sequence). The CDR3 nucleotides read TGTGCCTGGAGTGTTCGGTCAGGGGCCAGCAATCAGCCCCAGCATTTT. This translates into CAWSVRSGASNQPQHF.

CDR3 protein: CSVLGTSGRETQYF. In DNA, the CDR3 is TGCAGCGTTTTAGGGACTAGCGGGAGAGAGACCCAGTACTTC. This chain joins TRBV29-1 and TRBJ2-5; 14 nucleotides agree with TRBD2. This CDR3 has 14 amino acids. The V and J ends lost 5 bases and 4 bases, in that order; junction bases with no gene match: 3. CDR1 is SQVTM and CDR2 is ANQGSEA in the germline V gene.

This sequence joins TRBV19 and TRBJ1-5; TRBD1 matches 7 bases. Trimming took 4 bases from V and 1 from J; bases not matched to a gene: 7. Germline CDR1 and CDR2: LNHDA and SQIVND (reference sequence). CDR3 size: 16 residues. CDR3 bases: TGTGCCAGTAGTACAGGACAGGTCTGGAGCAATCAGCCCCAGCATTTT. It is translated as CASSTGQVWSNQPQHF.

The J gene is TRBJ2-3, the V gene TRBV9; D might be TRBD2 (6 bases). This CDR3 is built from 16 residues. CDR1 is SGDLS, CDR2 YYNGEE, per germline. Trimming left V 3 bases short and J 3 bases short, with 17 bases between. The CDR3 here is CASSGGVAGFTDTQYF. CDR3 nucleotide sequence: TGTGCCAGCAGCGGCGGGGTAGCAGGGTTTACAGATACGCAGTATTTT. Full variable domain (outside the CDR3, taken from reference TRBV9 and TRBJ2-3): DSGVTQTPKHLITATGQRVTLRCSPRSGDLSVYWYQQSLDQGLQFLIQYYNGEERAKGNILERFSAQQFPDLHSELNLSSLELGDSALYFCASSGGVAGFTDTQYFGPGTRLTVL.

The V and J genes are TRBV19 and TRBJ2-7; 9 nucleotides agree with TRBD2. The CDR3 length is 16 residues. The germline V gene encodes CDR1 LNHDA and CDR2 SQIVND (reference sequence). V dropped 2 bases and J dropped 3; count of bases not matched to a gene: 8. The CDR3 sequence: CASSISSGGGVYEQYF. The CDR3 DNA reads as TGTGCCAGTAGTATATCAAGCGGCGGGGGGGTCTACGAGCAGTACTTC.

The rearrangement joins TRBV10-3 to TRBJ2-7, with 7 positions matching TRBD1. CDR3 length equals 15 residues. With 1 base clipped from V and 0 bases from J, the junction kept 3 bases outside the gene matches. The germline V gene has CDR1 ENHRY and CDR2 SYGVKD. CDR3 sequence (DNA): TGTGCCATCAGTGAGTTGGACAGGAGCTCCTACGAGCAGTACTTC. Translating it yields CAISELDRSSYEQYF.

This chain links TRBV6-5 with TRBJ2-7; 12 bases match TRBD2. CDR3 length equals 15 residues. The ends lost 7 bases at V and 3 bases at J; junction bases unmatched: 7. CDR1 and CDR2 (germline): MNHEY, SVGAGI. CDR3 in DNA: TGTGCCAGCAAAAAGGGACTAGCGGGCGTCTACGAGCAGTACTTC. It yields the protein CASKKGLAGVYEQYF.

The chain carries TRBV2 and TRBJ1-2; TRBD1 is a possible D gene (6 bases). Germline lookup yields CDR1 SNHLY and CDR2 FYNNEI. V lost 4 bases and J lost 4, with 7 bases in between. The CDR3 contains 12 residues. The CDR3 DNA reads TGTGCCAGCAGTGTGACAGGCTATGGCTACACCTTC. Encoded protein: CASSVTGYGYTF.

This chain links TRBV2 with TRBJ1-6; D gene uncertain. The CDR3 covers 14 residues. The V and J ends lost 7 bases and 0 bases respectively, with 7 bases between them. Germline V gene data show CDR1 as SNHLY and CDR2 as FYNNEI. CDR3: CASTQSSYNSPLHF. Written as DNA, the CDR3 is TGTGCCAGCACCCAATCCTCCTATAATTCACCCCTCCACTTT.

The rearrangement joins TRBV7-2 to TRBJ2-1; no definite D call. The CDR3 length is 18 residues. The V gene lost 0 bases and the J gene lost 0 bases, with 15 bases spanning the gap. The germline CDR1 and CDR2 sequences are SGHTA and FQGNSA. The chain's CDR3 is CASSLALGALSSYNEQFF. The CDR3 DNA reads TGTGCCAGCAGCTTAGCTTTAGGAGCTCTCTCCTCCTACAATGAGCAGTTCTTC.

This chain joins TRBV12-3 or TRBV12-4 and TRBJ2-7; perhaps TRBD1 as D (6 bases). The CDR3 is 13 amino acids. V lost 6 bases and J 0 bases, leaving 9 bases between the germline ends. The CDR3 region has the DNA TGTGCCAGCAGATTGACAGGCTCCTACGAGCAGTACTTC. Residues: CASRLTGSYEQYF.

This clone has only a few counts. This chain joins TRBV9 and TRBJ1-6; TRBD1 might be the D (6 bases). Trimming took off 1 base at V and 8 bases at J, with 13 bases between the two ends. The CDR3 is 15 amino acids. The germline V gene encodes CDR1 SGDLS and CDR2 YYNGEE. DNA for the CDR3: TGTGCCAGCAGCGTATCCAGGGGTGGGGATTCACCCCTCCACTTT. It is translated as CASSVSRGGDSPLHF.

V usage is TRBV18 and J usage is TRBJ2-1; 7 nucleotides match TRBD1. V trimming: 5 bases; J trimming: 7 bases; junction bases outside the gene matches: 11. The CDR3 consists of 15 residues. Germline CDR1 is KGHSH and CDR2 is LQKENI. DNA for the CDR3: TGTGCCAGCTCAACGACCAGGGACAGCTTGAATGAGCAGTTCTTC. The encoded protein is CASSTTRDSLNEQFF. Full variable domain (missing parts from reference TRBV18 and TRBJ2-1): NAGVMQNPRHLVRRRGQEARLRCSPMKGHSHVYWYRQLPEEGLKFMVYLQKENIIDESGMPKERFSAEFPKEGPSILRIQQVVRGDSAAYFCASSTTRDSLNEQFFGPGTRLTVL.